These 32 T cell receptor beta chains originate from one sample sequenced in a study of T cells in lung cancer brain metastases. Measured with immunoSEQ multiplex PCR; TCRdb has only the in-frame clones, and not every one. The sample contains 3,000 to 4,000 clones, around 90% of which appear only once. The sample taken for sequencing was tumor tissue from the primary lung tumor. The receptors shown here come from a man in his 70s with non-small cell lung cancer.

The V and J genes are TRBV30 and TRBJ2-7; unclear D gene. The CDR3 is 11 residues long. Deletions cut 1 base from V and 10 bases from J, with 11 bases between. Germline V lookup: CDR1 GTSNPN, CDR2 SVGIG (reference sequence). The CDR3 here is CAWSALGVQYF. The CDR3 nucleotides read TGTGCCTGGAGTGCCCTAGGAGTTCAGTACTTC. Looking up the rest from reference TRBV30 and TRBJ2-7 gives the full variable domain: SQTIHQWPATLVQPVGSPLSLECTVEGTSNPNLYWYRQAAGRGLQLLFYSVGIGQISSEVPQNLSASRPQDRQFILSSKKLLLSDSGFYLCAWSALGVQYFGPGTRLTVT.

The rearrangement links TRBV5-1 to TRBJ2-3, with 9 bases matching TRBD1. The CDR3 has 16 residues. Germline loops: CDR1 SGHRS, CDR2 YFSETQ. Germline trimming cut 3 bases from V and 1 base from J; bases unmatched to any gene: 6. CDR3 amino acids: CASSSDRGIRTDTQYF. For the CDR3, the DNA is TGCGCCAGCAGCTCGGACAGGGGTATACGCACAGATACGCAGTATTTT. The complete variable domain, with remaining parts taken from reference TRBV5-1 and TRBJ2-3, reads KAGVTQTPRYLIKTRGQQVTLSCSPISGHRSVSWYQQTPGQGLQFLFEYFSETQRNKGNFPGRFSGRQFSNSRSEMNVSTLELGDSALYLCASSSDRGIRTDTQYFGPGTRLTVL.

This chain uses TRBV6-6 with TRBJ1-1; D ambiguous. V was trimmed by 2 bases and J by 0 bases, leaving 4 bases between them. CDR3 length: 13 residues. Germline CDR1 and CDR2: MNHNY and SVGAGI (reference sequence). The CDR3 protein is CASSYQLNTEAFF. CDR3 nucleotides: TGTGCCAGCAGTTACCAACTGAACACTGAAGCTTTCTTT.

The V gene is TRBV27, the J gene TRBJ2-7, with 7 bases fitting TRBD1. J was trimmed by 6 bases and V by 5 bases; bases with no gene match: 22. The CDR3 loop spans 18 amino acids. Germline values: CDR1 MNHEY, CDR2 SMNVEV (reference sequence). CDR3: CASSPTKVAGTAAREQYF. For the CDR3, the DNA is TGTGCCAGCAGTCCTACCAAGGTCGCCGGGACAGCGGCTCGCGAGCAGTACTTC.

The gene calls are TRBV5-4 and TRBJ1-2, with a possible D match to TRBD1 (5 bases). The V end was cut by 5 bases, the J end by 4 bases, with 18 bases between. Germline CDR1 is SGHNT and CDR2 is YYREEE (reference sequence). CDR3 size: 15 residues. The CDR3 nucleotides read TGTGCCAGCAGTCGAGTCTCCGGGACCTTCTATGGCTACACCTTC. It encodes CASSRVSGTFYGYTF.

The V call is TRBV6-6, the J call TRBJ2-3; tentative D call: TRBD1 (6 bases). The V and J ends lost 4 bases and 2 bases respectively, with 10 bases between them. The CDR3 is 14 amino acids. The germline V gene encodes CDR1 MNHNY and CDR2 SVGAGI (reference sequence). CDR3 in DNA: TGTGCCAGCAGTTTCCGGGACATCACAGATACGCAGTATTTT. This encodes CASSFRDITDTQYF.

The chain links TRBV20-1 to TRBJ2-5; possible D gene TRBD1, 6 bases. This CDR3 has 11 amino acids. Deletions cut 0 bases from V and 14 bases from J, with 13 bases between. The V gene's germline CDR1 is DFQATT and CDR2 SNEGSKA (reference sequence). The CDR3 sequence is CSARDGQRLYF. CDR3 nucleotides: TGCAGTGCTAGAGATGGACAGAGGTTATACTTC.

This clone was seen more than once but under ten times. The rearrangement joins TRBV5-1 to TRBJ1-4; 7 nucleotides match TRBD1. Germline loops: CDR1 SGHRS, CDR2 YFSETQ. The V segment lost 2 bases and the J segment 8 bases; nucleotides outside the gene matches: 6. The CDR3 covers 14 residues. In nucleotides, the CDR3 is TGCGCCAGCAGCTTCACAGGGGCAGGAGAAAAACTGTTTTTT. Encoded protein: CASSFTGAGEKLFF.

This clone counts as large. The V and J genes are TRBV2 and TRBJ1-2, with a tentative D call TRBD1 (5 bases). The CDR3 has 14 amino acids. CDR1 is SNHLY, CDR2 FYNNEI, per germline. V was cut by 3 bases and J by 4 bases, with 12 bases left in between. The chain's CDR3 is CASSDQQETYGYTF. CDR3 nucleotide sequence: TGTGCCAGCAGTGATCAACAGGAGACCTATGGCTACACCTTC.

The chain uses TRBV10-1 and TRBJ2-2; D unresolved. The CDR3 spans 13 residues. Trimming shortened V by 4 bases and J by 6 bases, and 9 bases separated the two germline ends. Looked up from germline, CDR1 is WNHNN and CDR2 is SYGVQD (reference sequence). CDR3 nucleotide sequence: TGCGCCAGCAGTGTATTAGTTGCCGGGGAGCTGTTTTTT. It encodes CASSVLVAGELFF.

The chain carries TRBV5-1 and TRBJ2-5, with 7 bases matching TRBD2. Germline CDR1 is SGHRS and CDR2 is YFSETQ. V shed 4 bases and J 5 bases; nucleotides not matched to a gene: 8. The CDR3 covers 14 residues. CDR3 coding DNA: TGCGCCAGCAGCGGGTCGGGAGGTGGGGAGACCCAGTACTTC. This translates into CASSGSGGGETQYF. The full variable domain, in which reference TRBV5-1 and TRBJ2-5 provide the parts outside the CDR3, is KAGVTQTPRYLIKTRGQQVTLSCSPISGHRSVSWYQQTPGQGLQFLFEYFSETQRNKGNFPGRFSGRQFSNSRSEMNVSTLELGDSALYLCASSGSGGGETQYFGPGTRLLVL.

The chain couples TRBV28 to TRBJ2-5; a weak D match, TRBD1 (7 bases). The V end lost 5 bases, the J end lost 2 bases, and 12 bases lay between the germline ends. This CDR3 is 14 amino acids long. Per the germline V gene, CDR1 is MDHEN and CDR2 is SYDVKM. CDR3 in amino acids: CASSAGQLQETQYF. Here the CDR3 DNA reads TGTGCCAGCAGTGCGGGACAGCTTCAAGAGACCCAGTACTTC.

The chain is built from TRBV10-3 and TRBJ2-5, with D unclear. Trimming left V 10 bases short and J 5 bases short, with 14 bases between. This CDR3 comprises 12 residues. The germline gives CDR1 ENHRY, CDR2 SYGVKD. CDR3 region: CATSPGLETQYF. In nucleotides, the CDR3 is TGTGCCACCTCCCCGGGCCTGGAGACCCAGTACTTC.

This chain links TRBV7-3 with TRBJ1-1; D possibly corresponds to TRBD1 (5 bases). This CDR3 has 13 amino acids. The V end was cut by 7 bases, the J end by 1 base, with 10 bases between. Germline V gene data show CDR1 as SGHTA and CDR2 as FQGTGA. The CDR3 reads CASNMTENTEAFF. CDR3 nucleotides: TGTGCCAGCAACATGACAGAGAACACTGAAGCTTTCTTT.

The chain employs TRBV6-5 and TRBJ1-5; possibly TRBD1 for D (5 bases). Trimming shortened V by 0 bases and J by 7 bases, and 10 bases separated the two germline ends. CDR1 and CDR2 from the germline V gene are MNHEY and SVGAGI. There are 14 residues in the CDR3. The CDR3 reads CASSYSRGGQPQHF. In DNA form, the CDR3 reads TGTGCCAGCAGTTACTCAAGGGGAGGACAGCCCCAGCATTTT.

The gene calls are TRBV18 and TRBJ2-3; 8 positions agree with TRBD1. V was pared by 4 bases and J by 2 bases, with 5 bases of the junction left unmatched. The germline gives CDR1 KGHSH, CDR2 LQKENI. This CDR3 has 15 amino acids. For the CDR3, the DNA is TGTGCCAGCTCACGGCAGGACAGGGTCACAGATACGCAGTATTTT. Translating gives CASSRQDRVTDTQYF. Based on the CDR3 plus reference TRBV18 and TRBJ2-3, the full variable domain is NAGVMQNPRHLVRRRGQEARLRCSPMKGHSHVYWYRQLPEEGLKFMVYLQKENIIDESGMPKERFSAEFPKEGPSILRIQQVVRGDSAAYFCASSRQDRVTDTQYFGPGTRLTVL.

The chain employs TRBV19 and TRBJ1-2; 9 bases align to TRBD1. The V gene end was trimmed by 5 bases and the J gene end by 3 bases; junction bases not matched to a gene: 7. CDR3 size: 15 residues. Germline-derived CDR1 and CDR2 are LNHDA and SQIVND (reference sequence). The CDR3 protein is CASSPGQGMDYGYTF. The CDR3 nucleotides are TGTGCCAGTAGTCCAGGACAGGGGATGGACTATGGCTACACCTTC. Looking up the rest from reference TRBV19 and TRBJ1-2 gives the full variable domain: DGGITQSPKYLFRKEGQNVTLSCEQNLNHDAMYWYRQDPGQGLRLIYYSQIVNDFQKGDIAEGYSVSREKKESFPLTVTSAQKNPTAFYLCASSPGQGMDYGYTFGSGTRLTVV.

The chain carries TRBV2 and TRBJ2-3; D not resolved. The CDR3 length is 11 residues. V was shortened by 5 bases and J by 11 bases, with 11 bases between the two germline ends. From germline, CDR1 is SNHLY and CDR2 FYNNEI. This CDR3 is CASSPDRVQYF. CDR3 coding DNA: TGTGCCAGCAGTCCTGACCGGGTGCAGTATTTT.

The chain joins TRBV28 to TRBJ1-5; D is undetermined. Germline CDR1 reads MDHEN; CDR2 reads SYDVKM. This CDR3 spans 15 amino acids. The V end lost 3 bases, the J end lost 0 bases, and 9 bases lay between the germline ends. The CDR3 nucleotides are TGTGCCAGCAGTTTGTGGCGGAATAGCAATCAGCCCCAGCATTTT. Translated: CASSLWRNSNQPQHF.

The rearrangement uses TRBV4-1 and TRBJ2-2; 11 nucleotides align to TRBD2. Per germline, CDR1 MGHRA and CDR2 YSYEKL. V was pared by 6 bases and J by 3 bases, with 6 bases of the junction left unmatched. The CDR3 consists of 16 residues. The CDR3 DNA is TGCGCCAGCAGGCCCCTAGCGGGGGGATACACCGGGGAGCTGTTTTTT. It translates to CASRPLAGGYTGELFF.

This clone appeared a few times. The gene calls are TRBV19 and TRBJ2-1, with TRBD2 matching over 10 bases. J was trimmed by 7 bases and V by 4 bases; bases with no gene match: 13. The V gene's germline CDR1 is LNHDA and CDR2 SQIVND (reference sequence). The CDR3 extends over 17 amino acids. CDR3 in DNA: TGTGCCAGTAGTACAAACTACCCCGGGACTAGCGAGAATGAGCAGTTCTTC. Translating it yields CASSTNYPGTSENEQFF. Together with reference TRBV19 and TRBJ2-1, the CDR3 gives the full variable domain: DGGITQSPKYLFRKEGQNVTLSCEQNLNHDAMYWYRQDPGQGLRLIYYSQIVNDFQKGDIAEGYSVSREKKESFPLTVTSAQKNPTAFYLCASSTNYPGTSENEQFFGPGTRLTVL.

The chain has TRBV7-2 and TRBJ1-1; the D is unclear. Germline CDR1 SGHTA, CDR2 FQGNSA. Trimming removed 5 bases at V and 2 bases at J, with 15 bases between. This CDR3 comprises 15 residues. The CDR3 sequence is CASSTYGQSNTEAFF. DNA for the CDR3: TGTGCCAGCAGCACCTACGGGCAGTCAAACACTGAAGCTTTCTTT.

This rearrangement joins TRBV5-4 to TRBJ2-1; possibly TRBD2 for D (7 bases). The CDR3 contains 15 residues. The V and J ends lost 4 bases and 6 bases respectively, with 17 bases between them. Germline V CDR1 and CDR2: SGHNT, YYREEE (reference sequence). The CDR3 bases are TGTGCCAGCAGCCCCGTATGGGGGGGGGCCAATGAGCAGTTCTTC. Translation gives CASSPVWGGANEQFF.

In nucleotides, the CDR3 is TGTGCCAGCAGTGTCGCAGGGGGCTACGAGCAGTACTTC. This encodes CASSVAGGYEQYF. The rearrangement links TRBV2 to TRBJ2-7; TRBD1 matches 7 bases. The CDR3 runs 13 residues. Trimming removed 4 bases from V and 3 bases from J; junction bases left unmatched: 3. In germline, CDR1 is SNHLY, CDR2 FYNNEI. The full variable domain, completed using reference TRBV2 and TRBJ2-7, is EPEVTQTPSHQVTQMGQEVILRCVPISNHLYFYWYRQILGQKVEFLVSFYNNEISEKSEIFDDQFSVERPDGSNFTLKIRSTKLEDSAMYFCASSVAGGYEQYFGPGTRLTVT.

This chain links TRBV7-2 with TRBJ1-2; 7 bases line up with TRBD1. The CDR3 has 13 residues. In germline, CDR1 is SGHTA, CDR2 FQGNSA. The V gene end was trimmed by 5 bases and the J gene end by 4 bases; junction bases not matched to a gene: 4. The CDR3 DNA sequence: TGTGCCAGCAGCCCTCGGGACAGCTATGGCTACACCTTC. It is translated as CASSPRDSYGYTF.

This chain joins TRBV30 and TRBJ1-3; D is uncertain. The CDR3 totals 12 residues. Per the germline V gene, CDR1 is GTSNPN and CDR2 is SVGIG (reference sequence). Deletions cut 4 bases from V and 2 bases from J, with 6 bases between. CDR3 DNA sequence: TGTGCCTGGAAGAAAACTGGAAACACCATATATTTT. Protein sequence: CAWKKTGNTIYF.

As DNA, the CDR3 is TGTGCCAGCAGCTTATTTGGGGTCGGGGAGCTGTTTTTT. Translated, it gives CASSLFGVGELFF. The rearrangement joins TRBV7-9 to TRBJ2-2; D is ambiguous. The germline V gene has CDR1 SEHNR and CDR2 FQNEAQ (reference sequence). This CDR3 is built from 13 residues. Trimming left V 2 bases short and J 7 bases short, with 8 bases between.

This clone was seen just once. This rearrangement joins TRBV27 to TRBJ2-5, with D perhaps matching TRBD1 (5 bases). Germline V gives CDR1 MNHEY, CDR2 SMNVEV (reference sequence). V was pared by 1 base and J by 2 bases, with 8 bases between. The CDR3 is made up of 14 amino acids. The CDR3 nucleotides are TGTGCCAGCAGTTTATGGGGCCCGCAAGAGACCCAGTACTTC. Its translation is CASSLWGPQETQYF.

This chain joins TRBV2 and TRBJ1-4; D not resolved. Looked up from germline, CDR1 is SNHLY and CDR2 is FYNNEI. V was cut by 0 bases and J by 7 bases, with 12 bases left in between. This CDR3 spans 15 amino acids. CDR3 bases: TGTGCCAGCAGTGAAGCTTTCGACGGTGGTGAAAAACTGTTTTTT. Translating it yields CASSEAFDGGEKLFF.

The gene calls are TRBV19 and TRBJ2-1, with a possible D match to TRBD2 (6 bases). The CDR3 is made up of 14 amino acids. V dropped 3 bases and J dropped 4 bases, with 10 bases sitting between them. Germline CDR1 is LNHDA and CDR2 is SQIVND (reference sequence). CDR3 protein: CASSMGRGYNEQFF. The CDR3 nucleotides read TGTGCCAGTAGTATGGGCCGGGGGTACAATGAGCAGTTCTTC.

A word on this clone: Germline is not matched at one junction end, which may reflect a read error. V and J are TRBV7-9 and TRBJ1-4; 7 positions match TRBD1. The germline V gene encodes CDR1 SEHNR and CDR2 FQNEAQ (reference sequence). The length of the CDR3 is 13 residues. The CDR3 sequence is CTLTGKKMVKLFF. Written as DNA, the CDR3 is TGCACTTTGACAGGGAAGAAGATGGTAAAACTGTTTTTT.

The chain carries TRBV28 and TRBJ1-2; 9 nucleotides agree with TRBD1. Losses at the gene ends were 2 bases for V and 7 bases for J; bases not matched to a gene: 11. The CDR3 spans 16 residues. The germline CDR1 and CDR2 sequences are MDHEN and SYDVKM. CDR3 sequence reads: CASSLHNRGRVGGYTF. The CDR3 region has the DNA TGTGCCAGCAGTTTACATAACAGGGGGCGCGTGGGTGGCTACACCTTC.